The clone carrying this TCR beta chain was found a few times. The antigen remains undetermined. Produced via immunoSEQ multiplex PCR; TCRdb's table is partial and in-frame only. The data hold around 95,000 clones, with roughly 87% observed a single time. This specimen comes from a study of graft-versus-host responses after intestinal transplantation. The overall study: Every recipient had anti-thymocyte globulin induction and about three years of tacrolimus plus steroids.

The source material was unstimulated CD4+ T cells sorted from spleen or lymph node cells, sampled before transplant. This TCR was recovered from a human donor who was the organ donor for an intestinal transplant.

CDR3 in DNA: TGCGCCAGCAGCTTGCGGCGGGGTGCCTCGACTGAAGCTTTCTTT. Protein sequence: CASSLRRGASTEAFF. The chain couples TRBV5-1 to TRBJ1-1; D uncertain. Trimming removed 1 base from V and 5 bases from J, with 15 bases in between. The CDR3 consists of 15 residues. The germline gives CDR1 SGHRS, CDR2 YFSETQ.